This passage covers 10 T cell receptor beta chains from one sample sequenced in a study of blood T cell repertoires in COVID-19. Assay: immunoSEQ multiplex PCR; the TCRdb copy retains only in-frame clones and omits some. The table includes about 230,000 clones, approximately 89% detected once. The sequencing input was PBMCs or T cells enriched from blood (not recorded which). The receptors shown here come from a woman under 40 with acute COVID-19.

The chain recombines TRBV6-1 with TRBJ1-6, with D perhaps matching TRBD1 (5 bases). Germline V gene data show CDR1 as MNHNS and CDR2 as SASEGT. CDR3 length: 15 residues. Trimming cost V 2 bases and J 8 bases, with 13 bases left between them. CDR3 sequence: CASSERALGDSPLHF. DNA of the CDR3: TGTGCCAGCAGTGAAAGGGCGTTAGGGGATTCACCCCTCCACTTT.

This clone was seen more than once but under ten times. The CDR3 DNA reads as TGTGCCAGCAGCTTTAGTAGGAGGGAGACCCAGTACTTC. Residues: CASSFSRRETQYF. The chain is built from TRBV11-3 and TRBJ2-5; D might be TRBD2 (5 bases). Germline-derived CDR1 and CDR2 are SGHNT and YENEEA. Trimming removed 3 bases at V and 5 bases at J, with 10 bases between. The CDR3 covers 13 residues. The full variable domain, in which reference TRBV11-3 and TRBJ2-5 provide the parts outside the CDR3, is EAGVVQSPRYKIIEKKQPVAFWCNPISGHNTLYWYLQNLGQGPELLIRYENEEAVDDSQLPKDRFSAERLKGVDSTLKIQPAELGDSAVYLCASSFSRRETQYFGPGTRLLVL.

This clone was detected a few times. The V and J genes are TRBV29-1 and TRBJ1-1, with 7 bases identical to TRBD1. This CDR3 contains 14 residues. The germline gives CDR1 SQVTM, CDR2 ANQGSEA. The trim removed 6 bases at V and 1 base at J, leaving 8 bases unmatched. CDR3 loop: CSVLPTGKNTEAFF. The CDR3 bases are TGCAGCGTCCTCCCGACAGGGAAGAACACTGAAGCTTTCTTT.

The rearrangement joins TRBV28 to TRBJ1-1; possibly TRBD1 for D (5 bases). Trimming left V 11 bases short and J 4 bases short, with 20 bases between. The germline gives CDR1 MDHEN, CDR2 SYDVKM. The CDR3 is 14 residues long. The CDR3 DNA reads TGTGCCGCCCGCCGTGGGGGGTTGACCACTGAAGCTTTCTTT. Protein sequence: CAARRGGLTTEAFF.

V gene TRBV4-1 combines with J gene TRBJ1-2; weak D call: TRBD1 (5 bases). CDR3 size: 15 residues. Germline loops: CDR1 MGHRA, CDR2 YSYEKL. Trimming shortened V by 1 base and J by 4 bases, and 13 bases separated the two germline ends. In DNA form, the CDR3 reads TGCGCCAGCAGCCAAGCCGGAGGGGTTGGCTATGGCTACACCTTC. Translating gives CASSQAGGVGYGYTF.

This sequence joins TRBV7-9 and TRBJ1-1, with D possibly matching TRBD1 (6 bases). Germline V lookup: CDR1 SEHNR, CDR2 FQNEAQ (reference sequence). Trimming left V 7 bases short and J 0 bases short, with 12 bases between. This CDR3 contains 14 residues. CDR3 bases: TGTGCCAGCACATACGGACAGTTGAACACTGAAGCTTTCTTT. This translates into CASTYGQLNTEAFF.

This clone was found many times. The J gene is TRBJ2-1, the V gene TRBV2, with a tentative D call TRBD1 (5 bases). The length of the CDR3 is 15 residues. CDR1 and CDR2 from the germline V gene are SNHLY and FYNNEI. V was shortened by 11 bases and J by 2 bases, with 19 bases between the two germline ends. CDR3 nucleotide sequence: TGTGCCGACACAGGATCTGCCACCACCTACAATGAGCAGTTCTTC. Encoded protein: CADTGSATTYNEQFF.

This clone was seen just once. The V gene is TRBV13, the J gene TRBJ2-7; possibly TRBD2 for D (5 bases). V dropped 2 bases and J dropped 2 bases, with 10 bases sitting between them. The CDR3 is 14 residues long. Germline lookup yields CDR1 PRHDT and CDR2 FYEKMQ (reference sequence). CDR3: CASSLTGITYEQYF. CDR3 coding DNA: TGTGCCAGCAGCTTAACCGGGATTACCTACGAGCAGTACTTC. Full variable domain (remainder filled in from reference TRBV13 and TRBJ2-7): AAGVIQSPRHLIKEKRETATLKCYPIPRHDTVYWYQQGPGQDPQFLISFYEKMQSDKGSIPDRFSAQQFSDYHSELNMSSLELGDSALYFCASSLTGITYEQYFGPGTRLTVT.

The chain couples TRBV19 to TRBJ2-2, with 8 bases fitting TRBD1. After removal of 3 bases from V and 3 bases from J, the junction contained 15 bases not matched to a gene. This CDR3 has 19 amino acids. Germline CDR1 LNHDA, CDR2 SQIVND (reference sequence). Written as DNA, the CDR3 is TGTGCCAGTAGTATGCCCCCTGGCAGGGGGCAATCGCACACCGGGGAGCTGTTTTTT. It encodes CASSMPPGRGQSHTGELFF.

The CDR3 sequence is CATSRDWVTGRNEQYF. The CDR3 DNA reads TGTGCCACCAGCAGAGATTGGGTGACAGGGCGAAACGAGCAGTACTTC. V is TRBV15 and J is TRBJ2-7; 7 bases are shared with TRBD1. V shed 0 bases and J 5 bases; nucleotides not matched to a gene: 10. Germline lookup yields CDR1 LNHNV and CDR2 YYDKDF (reference sequence). The CDR3 is 16 amino acids.